The 11 T cell receptor beta chains listed next were all sequenced from one sample in a study of naive and memory T cell subsets. The beta constant-region primer was an equimolar mix of two oligonucleotides covering TRBC1 and TRBC2. TCRdb ran MiXCR on the UMI-ligation and nested PCR reads and lists one entry per CDR3 protein. The top ten clones hold roughly 0.84% of a sample with 75,000 to 85,000 distinct CDR3 sequences, 10% to 15% of them seen once. The sequenced sample was central memory CD4+ T cells from blood. The receptors shown here come from a human donor in good health.

The rearrangement joins TRBV6-1 to TRBJ2-3, with 10 bases that match TRBD2. The J segment lost 0 bases and the V segment lost 4 bases, leaving 7 bases of the junction unmatched. This CDR3 is 17 amino acids long. The germline CDR1 and CDR2 sequences are MNHNS and SASEGT. The CDR3 loop is CASSASGRVPSTDTQYF. As DNA, the CDR3 is TGTGCCAGCAGTGCTAGCGGGAGAGTCCCTAGCACAGATACGCAGTATTTT.

This clonotype showed up just a few times. This rearrangement joins TRBV7-2 to TRBJ2-7; D is perhaps TRBD1 (6 bases). The ends were cut back, 1 base at V and 5 bases at J, with 18 bases in the middle. The CDR3 consists of 16 residues. Germline CDR1 reads SGHTA; CDR2 reads FQGNSA. The CDR3, as DNA: TGTGCCAGCAGCTTAGACGGCCCTGGGGGCATCGACGAGCAGTACTTC. It encodes CASSLDGPGGIDEQYF.

This clonotype was counted ten times or more. The genes are TRBV7-9 and TRBJ2-7; 9 nucleotides line up with TRBD2. This CDR3 comprises 14 residues. In germline, CDR1 is SEHNR, CDR2 FQNEAQ (reference sequence). With V trimmed by 5 bases and J by 6 bases, 8 bases remained unmatched. Here the CDR3 reads CASSLSGSTGEQYF. Written as DNA, the CDR3 is TGTGCCAGCAGCCTTAGCGGGAGCACGGGCGAGCAGTACTTC.

This clonotype appeared a few times. The chain uses TRBV2 and TRBJ1-5; 7 bases fit TRBD1. Germline-derived CDR1 and CDR2 are SNHLY and FYNNEI. The CDR3 length is 14 residues. V was pared by 5 bases and J by 3 bases, with 4 bases of the junction left unmatched. CDR3 DNA: TGTGCCAGCAGTAAACAGGGGACCAATCAGCCCCAGCATTTT. Protein product: CASSKQGTNQPQHF.

The sample holds a few counts of this clonotype. DNA of the CDR3: TGTGCCAGCAGCTTAGAGCCTGTGGGCAAAAACATTCAGTACTTC. Translated, it gives CASSLEPVGKNIQYF. This rearrangement joins TRBV7-2 to TRBJ2-4, with D hard to call. V was shortened by 1 base and J by 3 bases, with 10 bases between the two germline ends. CDR3 length: 15 residues. Germline values: CDR1 SGHTA, CDR2 FQGNSA.

This chain uses TRBV6-4 with TRBJ2-2, with unresolved D. The V end lost 5 bases, the J end lost 0 bases, and 4 bases lay between the germline ends. The CDR3 is 13 residues long. The germline CDR1 and CDR2 sequences are MRHNA and SNTAGT. CDR3 DNA sequence: TGTGCCAGCAGTAATACGAACACCGGGGAGCTGTTTTTT. Protein product: CASSNTNTGELFF.

The chain joins TRBV7-9 to TRBJ1-1; no definite D call. The germline gives CDR1 SEHNR, CDR2 FQNEAQ (reference sequence). The V end was cut by 1 base, the J end by 11 bases, with 11 bases between. CDR3 length equals 12 residues. CDR3 nucleotides: TGTGCCAGCAGCTTAGGGCCCCCTAGGGCTTTCTTT. Amino acids: CASSLGPPRAFF.

This clonotype has just a few counts. V is TRBV28 and J is TRBJ2-6; D not certain. CDR3 length: 18 residues. Germline CDR1 reads MDHEN; CDR2 reads SYDVKM. Trimming left V 6 bases short and J 0 bases short, with 18 bases between. The CDR3 sequence: CASSVGVMGSSGANVLTF. CDR3 coding DNA: TGTGCCAGCAGCGTTGGGGTGATGGGCAGCTCTGGGGCCAACGTCCTGACTTTC.

V usage is TRBV3-1 and J usage is TRBJ1-3, with a weak D call TRBD1 (6 bases). The V and J ends lost 1 base and 2 bases respectively, with 6 bases between them. The germline V gene encodes CDR1 LGHDT and CDR2 YNNKEL (reference sequence). The CDR3 is 14 amino acids. The CDR3 loop is CASSQGGPGNTIYF. In nucleotides, the CDR3 is TGTGCCAGCAGCCAAGGGGGGCCTGGAAACACCATATATTTT.

This clonotype came up many times. The chain employs TRBV30 and TRBJ2-1; 7 bases align to TRBD2. The CDR3 sequence is 14 residues long. Germline CDR1 is GTSNPN and CDR2 is SVGIG (reference sequence). The V segment lost 4 bases and the J segment 3 bases; nucleotides outside the gene matches: 6. The CDR3 DNA reads as TGTGCCTGGAACTGGGGCGGGAGCTACAATGAGCAGTTCTTC. This encodes CAWNWGGSYNEQFF.

J is TRBJ2-1 and V is TRBV6-1; 8 bases map to TRBD1. The germline V gene encodes CDR1 MNHNS and CDR2 SASEGT. The CDR3 sequence is 16 residues long. J was trimmed by 0 bases and V by 6 bases; bases with no gene match: 7. DNA for the CDR3: TGTGCCAGCAGGAGGACAGGGTCAAGCTCCTACAATGAGCAGTTCTTC. It specifies CASRRTGSSSYNEQFF.